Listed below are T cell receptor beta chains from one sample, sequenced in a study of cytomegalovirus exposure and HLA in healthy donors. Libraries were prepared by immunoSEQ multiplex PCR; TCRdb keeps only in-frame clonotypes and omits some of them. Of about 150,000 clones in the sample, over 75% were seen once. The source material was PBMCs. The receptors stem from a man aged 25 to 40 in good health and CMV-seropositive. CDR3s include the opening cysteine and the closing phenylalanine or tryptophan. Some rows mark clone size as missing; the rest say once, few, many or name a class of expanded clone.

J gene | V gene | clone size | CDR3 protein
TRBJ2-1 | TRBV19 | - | CASTWGGAVSYNEQFF
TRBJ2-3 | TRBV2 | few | CASWVAGGSDTQYF
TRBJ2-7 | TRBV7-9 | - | CASSKGRWGIEHEQYF
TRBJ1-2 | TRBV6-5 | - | CASRTRDRGLYGYTF
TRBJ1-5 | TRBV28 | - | CASTTGGVAQHF
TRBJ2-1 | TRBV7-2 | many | CASRGTSGGGGEQFF
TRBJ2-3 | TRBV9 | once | CASSVGSLAGGYTDTQYF
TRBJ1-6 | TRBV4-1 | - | CASSQRQSLRPEYNSPLHF
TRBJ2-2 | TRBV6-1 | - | CASSEGRANTGELFF
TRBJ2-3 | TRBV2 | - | CASSGSGASTDTQYF